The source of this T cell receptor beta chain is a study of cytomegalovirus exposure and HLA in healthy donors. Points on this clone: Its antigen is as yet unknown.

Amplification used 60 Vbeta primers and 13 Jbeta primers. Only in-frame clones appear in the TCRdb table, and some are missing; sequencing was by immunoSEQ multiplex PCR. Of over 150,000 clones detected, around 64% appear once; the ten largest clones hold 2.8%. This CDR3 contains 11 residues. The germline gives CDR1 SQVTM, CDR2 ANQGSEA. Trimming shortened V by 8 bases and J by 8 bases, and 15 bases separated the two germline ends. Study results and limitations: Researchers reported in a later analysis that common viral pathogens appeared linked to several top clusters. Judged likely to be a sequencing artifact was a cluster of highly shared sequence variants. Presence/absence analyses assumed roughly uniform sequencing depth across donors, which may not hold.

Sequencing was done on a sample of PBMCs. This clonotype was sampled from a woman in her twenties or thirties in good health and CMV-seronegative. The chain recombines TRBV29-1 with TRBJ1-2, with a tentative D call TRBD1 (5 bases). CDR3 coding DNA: TGCAGCACACGACGGGGGTACGGCTACACCTTC. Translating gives CSTRRGYGYTF. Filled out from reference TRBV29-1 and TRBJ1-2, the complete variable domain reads SAVISQKPSRDICQRGTSLTIQCQVDSQVTMMFWYRQQPGQSLTLIATANQGSEATYESGFVIDKFPISRPNLTFSTLTVSNMSPEDSSIYLCSTRRGYGYTFGSGTRLTVV.